The T cell receptor (beta chain) described here comes from a study of blood T cell repertoires in COVID-19. Study members were between roughly 18 and 89 years old and lived in roughly 24 US regions. Study processing details: From reference gene primer amplification, estimates of nucleated cell counts were derived. Sequenced by immunoSEQ multiplex PCR; TCRdb stores in-frame clones only, minus some. For V, J and clone size, that table is used; D and trimming come from the DNA. The sample holds 200,000 or so clones, 80% seen once. Per germline, CDR1 MNHEY and CDR2 SMNVEV (reference sequence). V was clipped by 5 bases and J by 8 bases; unmatched bases: 6. The CDR3 spans 14 residues.

The sequencing input was PBMCs or T cells enriched from blood (not recorded which). The chain recombines TRBV27 with TRBJ1-6; TRBD1 matches 7 bases. The source of this sequence is a woman in her 40s with acute COVID-19. The CDR3 DNA reads as TGTGCCAGCAGTCCCGGGACAGCTTATTCACCCCTCCACTTT. Its protein is CASSPGTAYSPLHF.